This passage covers 8 T cell receptor beta chains from one sample sequenced in a study of blood T cell repertoires in COVID-19. The method was immunoSEQ multiplex PCR; TCRdb's version includes in-frame clones alone and lacks a portion of them. The repertoire holds about 55,000 clones, with around 90% as singletons. Source material: peripheral blood. These receptors were obtained from a human donor with active COVID-19. The donor label of this sample is uncertain.

The rearrangement links TRBV5-6 to TRBJ1-5; D might be TRBD1 (5 bases). Per the germline V gene, CDR1 is SGHDT and CDR2 is YYEEEE. The ends were cut back, 2 bases at V and 1 base at J, with 10 bases in the middle. This CDR3 has 15 residues. The CDR3 is CASSLGVVSNQPQHF. CDR3 nucleotides: TGTGCCAGCAGCTTAGGGGTCGTGAGCAATCAGCCCCAGCATTTT.

This clone was observed a single time. The V and J genes are TRBV3-1 (or the pseudogene TRBV3-2) and TRBJ2-3; 11 bases are a match to TRBD2. The CDR3 spans 16 residues. Germline lookup yields CDR1 LGHDT and CDR2 YNNKEL (reference sequence). J gave up 4 bases and V 6 bases, and 9 bases lay outside the gene matches. As DNA, the CDR3 is TGTGCCAGCAGTCCCATAGCGGGAGGGCTACCAGATACGCAGTATTTT. Amino acids: CASSPIAGGLPDTQYF.

This clone came up a few times. The chain combines TRBV18 with TRBJ2-7; D possibly corresponds to TRBD2 (5 bases). Germline assignment: CDR1 KGHSH and CDR2 LQKENI. This CDR3 has 13 residues. Deletions cut 3 bases from V and 7 bases from J, with 13 bases between. The CDR3 DNA reads as TGTGCCAGCTCACCTCGACCTCCGGGGGAGCAGTACTTC. Translating gives CASSPRPPGEQYF. The variable domain in full, completed from reference TRBV18 and TRBJ2-7, reads NAGVMQNPRHLVRRRGQEARLRCSPMKGHSHVYWYRQLPEEGLKFMVYLQKENIIDESGMPKERFSAEFPKEGPSILRIQQVVRGDSAAYFCASSPRPPGEQYFGPGTRLTVT.

V gene TRBV27 combines with J gene TRBJ2-5; D is unclear. The CDR3 loop spans 13 amino acids. The germline CDR1 and CDR2 sequences are MNHEY and SMNVEV (reference sequence). Trimming removed 4 bases at V and 5 bases at J, with 11 bases between. The CDR3 spells CASSSLLLETQYF. The CDR3 coding sequence is TGTGCCAGCAGTTCCCTCCTACTGGAGACCCAGTACTTC.

The rearrangement uses TRBV28 and TRBJ2-2; D ambiguous. Germline CDR1 MDHEN, CDR2 SYDVKM. The CDR3 extends over 12 amino acids. Trimming stripped 4 bases from V and 6 bases from J, with 6 bases between. CDR3 sequence reads: CASSSFSGELFF. CDR3 DNA sequence: TGTGCCAGCAGTTCCTTCTCCGGGGAGCTGTTTTTT.

The chain employs TRBV18 and TRBJ1-5; D remains unclear. Trimming pared 0 bases from V and 6 bases from J, leaving 15 bases between. The CDR3 length is 16 residues. CDR1 and CDR2 (germline): KGHSH, LQKENI. The CDR3: CASSPPSGGSVQPQHF. The CDR3 DNA follows: TGTGCCAGCTCACCACCGTCCGGAGGGTCGGTTCAGCCCCAGCATTTT.

CDR3 residues: CASSLSELGGWGYTF. In DNA form, the CDR3 reads TGTGCCAGCAGTCTGTCAGAGCTAGGGGGCTGGGGCTACACCTTC. The chain recombines TRBV28 with TRBJ1-2; 7 nucleotides match TRBD1. Trimming cost V 5 bases and J 8 bases; bases outside gene matches: 14. CDR1 and CDR2 from the germline V gene are MDHEN and SYDVKM. The CDR3 sequence is 15 residues long.

The rearrangement joins TRBV9 to TRBJ2-2, with 7 nucleotides matching TRBD2. The CDR3 loop spans 17 amino acids. Germline V gene lookup returns CDR1 SGDLS and CDR2 YYNGEE. With V trimmed by 3 bases and J by 1 base, 9 bases remained unmatched. This CDR3 is CASSEPSGGQNTGELFF. The CDR3 DNA sequence: TGTGCCAGCAGCGAGCCCTCGGGGGGTCAGAACACCGGGGAGCTGTTTTTT.